The table lists the clone carrying this TCR beta chain with many counts. This sample is drawn from a study of T cells in Graves' hyperthyroidism and ophthalmopathy. TCR beta CDR3 regions were amplified from RNA transcripts. With the HTBI primer set, the TCR CDR3 went through a first round of RT-PCR. TCRdb re-called the multiplex PCR reads through MiXCR, storing one row per CDR3 protein. This table holds some 380,000 distinct CDR3 sequences, around an eighth found once. The study left out patients who had uncontrolled infection, other autoimmune disease, pregnancy or lactation. The PBMCs had their origin in roughly 9.4 ml of fresh peripheral blood. CDR1 SGHTA and CDR2 FQGTGA come from the germline V gene. The CDR3 runs 16 residues. The V and J ends lost 5 bases and 4 bases, in that order; junction bases with no gene match: 7.

The receptor comes from a man aged 25 to 40 with Graves' hyperthyroidism that later progressed to Graves' ophthalmopathy. The rearrangement links TRBV7-3 to TRBJ2-1; 11 bases match TRBD2. Sequencing was done on a sample of blood. The CDR3: CASSPSPSGGYNEQFF. The CDR3 coding sequence is TGTGCCAGCAGCCCATCCCCTAGCGGGGGGTACAATGAGCAGTTCTTC.